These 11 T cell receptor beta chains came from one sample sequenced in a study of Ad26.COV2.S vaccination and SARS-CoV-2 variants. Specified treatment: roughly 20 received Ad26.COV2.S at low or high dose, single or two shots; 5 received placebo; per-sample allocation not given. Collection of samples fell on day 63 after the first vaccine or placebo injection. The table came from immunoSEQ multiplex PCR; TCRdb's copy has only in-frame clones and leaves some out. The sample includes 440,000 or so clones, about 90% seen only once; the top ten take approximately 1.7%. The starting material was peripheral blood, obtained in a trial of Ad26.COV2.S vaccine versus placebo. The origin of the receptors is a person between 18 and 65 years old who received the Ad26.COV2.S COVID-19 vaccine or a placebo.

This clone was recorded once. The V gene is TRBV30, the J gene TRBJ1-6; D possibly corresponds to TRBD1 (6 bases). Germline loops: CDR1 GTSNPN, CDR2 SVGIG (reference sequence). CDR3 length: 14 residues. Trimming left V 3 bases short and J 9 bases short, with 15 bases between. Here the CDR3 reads CAWSLRGESSPLHF. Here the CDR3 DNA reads TGTGCCTGGAGCCTTAGGGGGGAAAGTTCACCCCTCCACTTT.

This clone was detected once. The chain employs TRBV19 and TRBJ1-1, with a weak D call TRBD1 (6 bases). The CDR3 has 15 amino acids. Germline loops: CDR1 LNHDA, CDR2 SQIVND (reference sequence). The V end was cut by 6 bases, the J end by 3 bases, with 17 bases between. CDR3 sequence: CASSTRGGGYTEAFF. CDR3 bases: TGTGCCAGTAGCACGCGCGGGGGGGGCTACACTGAAGCTTTCTTT.

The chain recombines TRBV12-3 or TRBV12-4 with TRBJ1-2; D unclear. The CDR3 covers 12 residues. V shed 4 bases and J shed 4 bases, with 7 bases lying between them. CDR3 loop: CASSYSGYGYTF. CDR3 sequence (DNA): TGTGCCAGCAGTTACTCGGGCTATGGCTACACCTTC.

CDR3 bases: TGTGCCAGCAGCCAGCAACATCGGCCAGGGGCCGCCCAAAAGAGTGAGCAGTTCTTC. This encodes CASSQQHRPGAAQKSEQFF. The rearrangement links TRBV3-1 (or the pseudogene TRBV3-2) to TRBJ2-1; D possibly corresponds to TRBD1 (6 bases). Trimming removed 3 bases at V and 9 bases at J, with 30 bases between. This CDR3 is 19 amino acids long. Germline V lookup: CDR1 LGHDT, CDR2 YNNKEL (reference sequence).

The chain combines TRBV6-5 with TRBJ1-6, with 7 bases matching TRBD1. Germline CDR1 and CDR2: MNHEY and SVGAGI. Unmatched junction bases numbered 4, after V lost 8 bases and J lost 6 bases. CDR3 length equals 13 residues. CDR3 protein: CASAGGVNSPLHF. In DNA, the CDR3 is TGTGCCAGCGCAGGGGGGGTTAATTCACCCCTCCACTTT.

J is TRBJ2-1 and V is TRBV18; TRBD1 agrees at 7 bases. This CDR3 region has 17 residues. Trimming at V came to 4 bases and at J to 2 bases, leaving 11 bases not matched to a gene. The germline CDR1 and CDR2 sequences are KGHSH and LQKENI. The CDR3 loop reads CASSRPLRQGAYNEQFF. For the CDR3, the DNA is TGTGCCAGCTCACGCCCCTTACGACAGGGCGCCTACAATGAGCAGTTCTTC.

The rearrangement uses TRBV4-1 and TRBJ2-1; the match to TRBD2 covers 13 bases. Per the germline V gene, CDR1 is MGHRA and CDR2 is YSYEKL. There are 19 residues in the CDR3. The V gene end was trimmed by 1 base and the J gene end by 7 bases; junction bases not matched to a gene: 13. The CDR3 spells CASSQVRNRGLAGRNEQFF. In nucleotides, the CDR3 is TGCGCCAGCAGCCAAGTACGGAACCGGGGACTAGCGGGGAGGAATGAGCAGTTCTTC.

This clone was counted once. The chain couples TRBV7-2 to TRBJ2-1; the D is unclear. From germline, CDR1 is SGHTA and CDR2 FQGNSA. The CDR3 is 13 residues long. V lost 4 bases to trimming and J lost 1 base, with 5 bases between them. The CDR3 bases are TGTGCCAGCAGCTCCCTTTCCTACAATGAGCAGTTCTTC. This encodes CASSSLSYNEQFF.

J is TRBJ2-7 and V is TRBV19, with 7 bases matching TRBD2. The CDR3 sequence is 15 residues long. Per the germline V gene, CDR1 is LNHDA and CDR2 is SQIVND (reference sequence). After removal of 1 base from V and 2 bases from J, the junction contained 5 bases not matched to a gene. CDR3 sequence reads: CASSIGEGKTYEQYF. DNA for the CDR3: TGTGCCAGTAGTATAGGGGAGGGTAAAACCTACGAGCAGTACTTC.

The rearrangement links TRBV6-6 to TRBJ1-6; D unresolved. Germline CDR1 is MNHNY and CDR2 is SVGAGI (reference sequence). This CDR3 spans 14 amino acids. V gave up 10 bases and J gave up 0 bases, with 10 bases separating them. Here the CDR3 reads CATPGSSYNSPLHF. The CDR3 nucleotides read TGTGCCACCCCGGGGAGCTCCTATAATTCACCCCTCCACTTT.

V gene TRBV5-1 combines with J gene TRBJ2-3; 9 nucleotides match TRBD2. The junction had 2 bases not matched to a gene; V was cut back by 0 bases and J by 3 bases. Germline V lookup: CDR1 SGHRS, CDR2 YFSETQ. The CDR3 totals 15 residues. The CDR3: CASSLGLAGTDTQYF. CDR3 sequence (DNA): TGCGCCAGCAGCTTGGGGCTAGCGGGGACAGATACGCAGTATTTT.